The 2 T cell receptor beta chains below all came from one sample that was sequenced in a study of blood T cell repertoires in COVID-19. Sequenced by immunoSEQ multiplex PCR; TCRdb stores in-frame clones only, minus some. Of around 100,000 clones in the sample, approximately 86% were seen once. Sequencing input: peripheral blood. These TCRs come from a man of 80 years or more with acute or convalescent COVID-19.

The chain combines TRBV29-1 with TRBJ2-1, with TRBD2 identical over 11 bases. The germline CDR1 and CDR2 sequences are SQVTM and ANQGSEA. Trimming at V came to 4 bases and at J to 5 bases, leaving 19 bases not matched to a gene. The CDR3 length is 19 residues. The CDR3 nucleotides read TGCAGCGTTGGGACCGGACTAGCGGGTTCACCGGAGGCCCACAATGAGCAGTTCTTC. Translation: CSVGTGLAGSPEAHNEQFF.

V usage is TRBV7-3 and J usage is TRBJ2-1; TRBD2 matches at 9 bases. The CDR3 totals 15 residues. J was trimmed by 7 bases and V by 4 bases; bases with no gene match: 8. Germline V CDR1 and CDR2: SGHTA, FQGTGA. The CDR3 DNA is TGTGCCAGCAGCTCCTTAGCGGGAGCGGGGAATGAGCAGTTCTTC. It translates to CASSSLAGAGNEQFF. The whole variable domain, filled in from reference TRBV7-3 and TRBJ2-1, reads GAGVSQTPSNKVTEKGKYVELRCDPISGHTALYWYRQSLGQGPEFLIYFQGTGAADDSGLPNDRFFAVRPEGSVSTLKIQRTERGDSAVYLCASSSLAGAGNEQFFGPGTRLTVL.